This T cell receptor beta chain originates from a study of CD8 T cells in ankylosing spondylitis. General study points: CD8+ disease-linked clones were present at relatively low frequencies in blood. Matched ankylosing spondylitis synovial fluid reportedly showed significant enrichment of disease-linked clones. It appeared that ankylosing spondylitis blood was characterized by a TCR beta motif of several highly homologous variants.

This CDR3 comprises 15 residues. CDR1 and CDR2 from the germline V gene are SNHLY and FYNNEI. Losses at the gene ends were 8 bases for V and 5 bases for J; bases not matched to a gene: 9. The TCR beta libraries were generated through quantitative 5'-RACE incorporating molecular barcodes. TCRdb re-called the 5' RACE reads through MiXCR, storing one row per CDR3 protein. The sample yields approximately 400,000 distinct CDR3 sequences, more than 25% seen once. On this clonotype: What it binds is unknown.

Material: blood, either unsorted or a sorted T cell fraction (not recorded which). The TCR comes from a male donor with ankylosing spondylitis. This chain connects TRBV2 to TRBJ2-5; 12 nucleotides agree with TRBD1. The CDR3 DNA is TGTGCCAGCCAGCCCTGGGACAGGGGGCGGGAGACCCAGTACTTC. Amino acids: CASQPWDRGRETQYF.